The present T cell receptor beta chain was sequenced within a study of blood T cell repertoires in COVID-19 (TCRdb year 2020). At the level of the whole study: Collaborator samples came from the United States, Italy and Spain and covered acute and convalescent phases of COVID-19. The dataset comprised deeply sampled blood TCRbeta repertoires from subjects exposed to, actively infected with, or recovered from COVID-19. The prospective study material was composed of cDNA or gDNA derived from T cells, B-cell-depleted T cells, or PBMCs. Nearly every sample came with metadata listing a de-identified subject ID, COVID-19 status, age in years and sex. Where available, HLA class I and class II types were obtained from metadata supplied by the sample provider rather than from assay-based typing. The repertoires were released in a freely available public database intended as a resource for research on the immune response to SARS-CoV-2. Samples came from the ongoing ImmuneRACE study (first 160 participants) plus 1,254 subjects from 6 global collaborators.

In the prospective study, participants were about 18 to 90 years old, resided in 24 geographic areas of the United States, and were enrolled through a virtual design. In the prospective study, cohorts were assigned on the basis of participant-reported clinical history obtained from a screening survey and a study questionnaire. For ImmuneRACE Cohort 3, a participant was defined as recovered based on two consecutive negative NP/OP PCR tests, clearance by a healthcare professional, or resolution of symptoms. In the prospective study, whole blood, serum and a nasopharyngeal or oropharyngeal swab were collected from each participant by mobile phlebotomists. Prospective study participants could optionally give additional blood draws and questionnaires over an approximately two-month period. Before DNA extraction, prospective study blood samples were shipped either frozen or at room temperature. Spanning cysteine to phenylalanine, the CDR3 consists of 16 amino acids. CDR3 DNA is the only sequence kept; it has 48 bases, read in frame from the first base. Reading the germline V gene gives CDR1 SGHVS and CDR2 FNYEAQ. A distance of 13 bases separates the germline ends of V and J, which lose 5 bases and 0 bases respectively.

This clone was recorded once. The antigen it recognizes is unknown. It has no much larger one-base neighbor in the sample; base qualities were not kept. The full study reports these points: How much clinical and demographic metadata was included differed by source and by participant, and the metadata was provided uncurated.

TCRbeta CDR3 regions were amplified from genomic DNA by means of the immunoSEQ Assay, a bias-controlled multiplex PCR. In the paper's pipeline: The number of nucleated cells in each sample was estimated from the amplification of reference gene primers within the assay. To quantify the absolute abundance of each unique TCRbeta CDR3 rearrangement, sequence reads were collapsed and filtered. For each sample, productive Simpson clonality was calculated by taking the square root of Simpson's diversity index across productive rearrangements. TCRdb mirrors the immuneACCESS table, restricted to in-frame sequences. Some clones are absent from its copies; in checked studies, under half trace to an unresolved V gene, and the reason for the others is unknown. D and trimming come from the DNA, and the V and J calls and clone size come from that table. The sample table holds 350,000 to 550,000 clones, of which around 91% were seen once. Together, the top ten hold more than 0.95% of the sample.

The rearrangement joined TRBV7-6 to TRBJ2-2, and possibly TRBD2, on 7 matching bases. The TCR sequence derives from a man younger than 40 who had recovered from COVID-19. The specimen was PBMCs or T cells enriched from blood (not recorded which). At the DNA level, the sequence is TGTGCCAGCAGCCCCGTAGGGGGGGCGAACACCGGGGAGCTGTTTTTT. It is translated as CASSPVGGANTGELFF. Reference TRBV7-6 and TRBJ2-2 genes cover what lies past the CDR3, so the full variable domain is GAGVSQSPRYKVTKRGQDVALRCDPISGHVSLYWYRQALGQGPEFLTYFNYEAQQDKSGLPNDRFSAERPEGSISTLTIQRTEQRDSAMYRCASSPVGGANTGELFFGEGSRLTVL.